A selection of T cell receptor beta chains follows, all from one sample in a study of PD-1 blockade in classical Hodgkin lymphoma. TCRdb's copy holds only in-frame clones and misses some; the assay was immunoSEQ multiplex PCR. The table lists about 46,000 clones, around 74% of them singletons. The sequences come from peripheral blood mononuclear cells (PBMCs), collected before the fourth cycle of nivolumab. The receptors shown here come from a human donor with classical Hodgkin lymphoma. The CDR3 runs from the conserved cysteine through the conserved F or W. D genes are given only for firm matches. A row's size may be missing; if present it is once, few, many or a size class.

v_call,d_call,clone_size,j_call,cdr3_aa,cdr3_nt
TRBV11-3,.,.,TRBJ2-2,CASSTLTGELFF,TGTGCCAGCAGCACCCTTACCGGGGAGCTGTTTTTT
TRBV5-1,TRBD1,.,TRBJ1-2,CASSWTGLNYGYTF,TGCGCCAGCAGCTGGACAGGGCTAAACTATGGCTACACCTTC
TRBV4-3,TRBD1,.,TRBJ2-7,CASSQDLTTGVDEQYF,TGCGCCAGCAGCCAAGATTTAACGACAGGGGTGGACGAGCAGTACTTC
TRBV19,.,many,TRBJ1-3,CASNRGPGNTIYF,TGTGCCAGTAATCGGGGCCCCGGAAACACCATATATTTT
TRBV6-4,.,.,TRBJ1-5,CASNKFCQPQHF,TGTGCCAGCAATAAGTTTTGTCAGCCCCAGCATTTT
TRBV7-9,.,few,TRBJ1-2,CASSLEPIVNYGYTF,TGTGCCAGCAGCTTAGAACCCATAGTTAACTATGGCTACACCTTC
TRBV5-4,.,.,TRBJ2-1,CASSLETGAQNEQFF,TGTGCCAGCAGCTTGGAAACGGGAGCGCAGAATGAGCAGTTCTTC
TRBV28,.,.,TRBJ2-5,CASSLYVGGMVETQYF,TGTGCCAGCAGTTTGTATGTTGGAGGGATGGTAGAGACCCAGTACTTC
TRBV27,TRBD1,.,TRBJ2-3,CASSPRTGLIDTQYF,TGTGCCAGCAGTCCCAGGACAGGGCTGATAGATACGCAGTATTTT
TRBV4-1,.,.,TRBJ2-3,CASSQETTARDTQYF,TGCGCCAGCAGCCAAGAGACAACAGCAAGGGATACGCAGTATTTT
TRBV19,.,.,TRBJ2-2,CASSAGSNTGELFF,TGTGCCAGTAGTGCAGGGTCGAACACCGGGGAGCTGTTTTTT
TRBV5-1,TRBD2,.,TRBJ2-1,CASSLFPGGTILEQFF,TGCGCCAGCAGCCTCTTTCCGGGAGGGACAATCCTTGAGCAGTTCTTC
TRBV28,TRBD1,.,TRBJ2-2,CATVDRATGELFF,TGTGCCACCGTGGACAGGGCTACCGGGGAGCTGTTTTTT
TRBV18,.,once,TRBJ2-7,CASSPAGRDEQYF,TGTGCCAGCTCACCAGCCGGACGGGACGAGCAGTACTTC
TRBV7-4,.,.,TRBJ2-7,CASNEAGVAYEQYF,TGTGCCAGCAACGAAGCCGGAGTGGCCTACGAGCAGTACTTC
TRBV27,.,few,TRBJ1-1,CASSFGQNTEAFF,TGTGCCAGCAGTTTTGGACAGAACACTGAAGCTTTCTTT
TRBV7-8,TRBD2,few,TRBJ2-7,CASSLRLAGYEQYF,TGTGCCAGCAGCCTTCGACTAGCGGGGTACGAGCAGTACTTC
TRBV6-5,TRBD2,once,TRBJ2-1,CASSSGTSGSTSLFF,TGTGCCAGCAGTTCCGGGACTAGCGGGAGTACTTCCTTGTTCTTC
TRBV6-5,.,few,TRBJ2-7,CASSYSPGFGHEQYF,TGTGCCAGCAGTTACTCGCCGGGGTTCGGACACGAGCAGTACTTC
TRBV11-3,.,.,TRBJ2-1,CASSFGPYNEQFF,TGTGCCAGCAGCTTCGGACCCTACAATGAGCAGTTCTTC
TRBV27,TRBD1,.,TRBJ1-4,CASSAPGQGYEKLFF,TGTGCCAGCAGTGCGCCGGGACAGGGCTATGAAAAACTGTTTTTT
TRBV28,TRBD2,.,TRBJ2-1,CASSSRLAVQEQFF,TGTGCCAGCAGTTCGAGACTAGCGGTACAGGAGCAGTTCTTC
TRBV2,TRBD2,.,TRBJ2-3,CASSPPGGRRGDTQYF,TGTGCCAGCAGCCCTCCTGGCGGGAGGCGGGGAGATACGCAGTATTTT
TRBV2,TRBD1,.,TRBJ1-5,CASSDGDRGISNQPQHF,TGTGCCAGCAGTGATGGGGACAGGGGAATTAGCAATCAGCCCCAGCATTTT
TRBV9,TRBD1,.,TRBJ2-7,CASSVDGDSSYEQYF,TGTGCCAGCAGCGTAGATGGGGACAGCTCCTACGAGCAGTACTTC
TRBV6-5,.,.,TRBJ1-1,CASSYSSGWPEAFF,TGTGCCAGCAGTTATTCCTCGGGGTGGCCTGAAGCTTTCTTT
TRBV28,.,.,TRBJ1-3,CASGDIKWAGNTIYF,TGTGCCAGCGGCGATATTAAGTGGGCAGGAAACACCATATATTTT
TRBV28,.,.,TRBJ1-2,CASSLLGLTPYGYTF,TGTGCCAGCAGTTTGTTGGGACTCACCCCCTATGGCTACACCTTC
TRBV9,.,.,TRBJ1-3,CASSVGLSGNTIYF,TGTGCCAGCAGCGTAGGACTCTCCGGAAACACCATATATTTT
TRBV4-1,TRBD2,few,TRBJ2-7,CASSPLGTSGRVTGEQYF,TGCGCCAGCAGCCCACTAGGGACTAGCGGGAGGGTAACGGGGGAGCAGTACTTC
TRBV11-3,.,.,TRBJ2-7,CASSLDARGGSYEQYF,TGTGCCAGCAGCTTAGACGCCAGGGGGGGATCCTACGAGCAGTACTTC
TRBV7-2,.,few,TRBJ2-7,CASSPWPGEQYF,TGTGCCAGCAGCCCCTGGCCTGGCGAGCAGTACTTC
TRBV30,TRBD1,few,TRBJ2-7,CAWSVGGPYEQYF,TGTGCCTGGAGTGTAGGGGGCCCCTACGAGCAGTACTTC
TRBV4-1,TRBD1,few,TRBJ1-5,CASSSGTGGNQPQHF,TGCGCCAGCAGTTCAGGGACAGGGGGAAATCAGCCCCAGCATTTT
TRBV27,.,.,TRBJ2-3,CASSFYSTDTQYF,TGTGCCAGCAGTTTCTACAGCACAGATACGCAGTATTTT
TRBV18,.,.,TRBJ1-3,CASSPAVGTVSGNTIYF,TGTGCCAGCTCACCAGCCGTAGGGACGGTCTCTGGAAACACCATATATTTT
TRBV6-5,.,.,TRBJ1-3,CASRLQGASSTTIYF,TGTGCCAGCAGACTACAAGGGGCCAGCAGTACCACCATATATTTT
TRBV6-5,.,.,TRBJ2-5,CASSRLRRETQYF,TGTGCCAGCAGCAGACTGAGGAGGGAGACCCAGTACTTC
TRBV30,.,.,TRBJ2-2,CAWNRGWSGELFF,TGTGCCTGGAACCGGGGGTGGTCCGGGGAGCTGTTTTTT
TRBV7-9,.,few,TRBJ2-1,CASSQYDLPSKGTYNEQFF,TGTGCCAGCAGCCAATATGACCTCCCAAGCAAGGGGACCTACAATGAGCAGTTCTTC
TRBV6-1,TRBD2,few,TRBJ2-3,CASSEKRGGRGSDTQYF,TGTGCCAGCAGTGAAAAAAGAGGCGGGAGGGGCTCAGATACGCAGTATTTT
TRBV11-1,.,.,TRBJ1-1,CASSLANRREDTEAFF,TGTGCCAGCAGCTTAGCCAACAGAAGAGAGGACACTGAAGCTTTCTTT
TRBV5-1,.,.,TRBJ2-6,CASSAPRGGLSGANVLTF,TGCGCCAGCAGCGCCCCCCGGGGTGGGCTATCTGGGGCCAACGTCCTGACTTTC
TRBV7-8,.,.,TRBJ2-5,CASSSRTAAETQYF,TGTGCCAGCAGCTCAAGGACAGCAGCAGAGACCCAGTACTTC
TRBV27,.,.,TRBJ1-1,CASSGLPYSNTEAFF,TGTGCCAGCAGTGGGTTGCCATACTCAAACACTGAAGCTTTCTTT
TRBV5-4,TRBD2,.,TRBJ2-5,CASSDQAGGSKAQYF,TGTGCCAGCAGCGACCAAGCGGGAGGCTCAAAGGCCCAGTACTTC
TRBV9,.,.,TRBJ2-2,CASSFLGGTATGELFF,TGTGCCAGCAGCTTCCTTGGGGGGACAGCCACCGGGGAGCTGTTTTTT
TRBV5-1,TRBD2,.,TRBJ2-1,CASSLGGAGLAGGPHNEQFF,TGCGCCAGCAGCTTGGGGGGCGCGGGACTAGCGGGAGGGCCCCACAATGAGCAGTTCTTC
TRBV28,.,.,TRBJ1-4,CASSLGTINEKLFF,TGTGCCAGCAGTTTGGGCACTATTAATGAAAAACTGTTTTTT